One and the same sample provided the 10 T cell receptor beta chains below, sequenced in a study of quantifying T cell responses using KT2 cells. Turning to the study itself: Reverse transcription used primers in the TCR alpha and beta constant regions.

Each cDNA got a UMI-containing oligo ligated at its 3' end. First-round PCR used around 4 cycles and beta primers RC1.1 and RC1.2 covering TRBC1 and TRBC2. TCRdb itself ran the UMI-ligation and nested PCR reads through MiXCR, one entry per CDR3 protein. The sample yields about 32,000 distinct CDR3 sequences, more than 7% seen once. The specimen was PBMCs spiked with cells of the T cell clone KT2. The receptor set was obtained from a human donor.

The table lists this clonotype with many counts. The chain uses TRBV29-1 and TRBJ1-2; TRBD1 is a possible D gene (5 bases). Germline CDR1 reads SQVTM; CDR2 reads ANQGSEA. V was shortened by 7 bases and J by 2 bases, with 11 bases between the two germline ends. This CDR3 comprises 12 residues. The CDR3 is CSAGDRNYGYTF. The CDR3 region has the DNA TGCAGCGCTGGAGACAGAAACTATGGCTACACCTTC.

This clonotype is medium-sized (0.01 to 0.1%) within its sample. CDR3 loop: CASSGYRENTGELFF. In nucleotides, the CDR3 is TGTGCCAGCAGCGGATACAGGGAGAACACCGGGGAGCTGTTTTTT. The chain is built from TRBV11-3 and TRBJ2-2; tentatively, D is TRBD1 (6 bases). Germline assignment: CDR1 SGHNT and CDR2 YENEEA. The CDR3 contains 15 residues. The V and J ends lost 5 bases and 1 base respectively, with 11 bases between them.

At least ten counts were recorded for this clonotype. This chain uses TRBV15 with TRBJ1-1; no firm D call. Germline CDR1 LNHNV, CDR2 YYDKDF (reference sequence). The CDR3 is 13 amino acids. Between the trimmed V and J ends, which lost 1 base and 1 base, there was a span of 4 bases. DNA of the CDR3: TGTGCCACCAGCAGAGTACGGAACACTGAAGCTTTCTTT. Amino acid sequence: CATSRVRNTEAFF.

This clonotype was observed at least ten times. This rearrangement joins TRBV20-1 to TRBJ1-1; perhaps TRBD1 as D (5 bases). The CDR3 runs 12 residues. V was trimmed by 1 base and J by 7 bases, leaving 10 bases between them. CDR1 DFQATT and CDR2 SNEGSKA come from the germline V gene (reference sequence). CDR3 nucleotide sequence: TGCAGTGCTAGAGCAACAGGCGTTGAAGCTTTCTTT. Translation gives CSARATGVEAFF.

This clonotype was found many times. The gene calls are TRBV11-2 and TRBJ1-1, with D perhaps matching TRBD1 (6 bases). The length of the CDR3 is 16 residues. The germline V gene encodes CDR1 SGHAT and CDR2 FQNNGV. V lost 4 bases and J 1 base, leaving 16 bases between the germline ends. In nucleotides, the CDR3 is TGTGCCAGCAGCTGGGGGCGCGCTGAGAGGAACACTGAAGCTTTCTTT. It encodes CASSWGRAERNTEAFF.

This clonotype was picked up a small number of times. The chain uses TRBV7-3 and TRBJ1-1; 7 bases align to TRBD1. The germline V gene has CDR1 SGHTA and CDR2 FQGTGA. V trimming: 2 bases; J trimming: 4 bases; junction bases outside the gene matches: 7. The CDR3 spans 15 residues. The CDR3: CASSLVGQGVTEAFF. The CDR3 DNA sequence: TGTGCCAGCAGCTTAGTCGGGCAGGGGGTCACTGAAGCTTTCTTT.

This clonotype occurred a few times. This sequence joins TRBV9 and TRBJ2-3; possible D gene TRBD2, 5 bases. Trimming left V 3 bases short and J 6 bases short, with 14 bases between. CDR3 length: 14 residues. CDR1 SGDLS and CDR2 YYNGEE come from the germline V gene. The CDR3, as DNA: TGTGCCAGCAGCGGGTGGGGAGTCCCGGATACGCAGTATTTT. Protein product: CASSGWGVPDTQYF.

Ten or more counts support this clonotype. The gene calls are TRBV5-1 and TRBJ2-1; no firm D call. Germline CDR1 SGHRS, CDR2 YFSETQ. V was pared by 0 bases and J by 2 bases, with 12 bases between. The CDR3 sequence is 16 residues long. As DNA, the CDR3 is TGCGCCAGCAGCTTGGCGTGGCGTATCCCCTACAATGAGCAGTTCTTC. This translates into CASSLAWRIPYNEQFF.

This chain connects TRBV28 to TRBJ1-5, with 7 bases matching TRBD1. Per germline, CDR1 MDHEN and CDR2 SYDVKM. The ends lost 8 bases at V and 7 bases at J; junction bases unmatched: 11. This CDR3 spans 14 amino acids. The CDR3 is CASSLLQGNQPQHF. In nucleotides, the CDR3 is TGTGCCAGCTCCCTCCTACAGGGGAACCAGCCCCAGCATTTT.

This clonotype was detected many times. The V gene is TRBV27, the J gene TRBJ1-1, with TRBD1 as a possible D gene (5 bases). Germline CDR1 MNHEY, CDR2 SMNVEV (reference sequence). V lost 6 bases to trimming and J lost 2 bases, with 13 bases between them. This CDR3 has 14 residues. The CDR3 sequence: CASRQRGLNTEAFF. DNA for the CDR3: TGTGCCAGCAGACAGAGGGGCTTAAACACTGAAGCTTTCTTT.